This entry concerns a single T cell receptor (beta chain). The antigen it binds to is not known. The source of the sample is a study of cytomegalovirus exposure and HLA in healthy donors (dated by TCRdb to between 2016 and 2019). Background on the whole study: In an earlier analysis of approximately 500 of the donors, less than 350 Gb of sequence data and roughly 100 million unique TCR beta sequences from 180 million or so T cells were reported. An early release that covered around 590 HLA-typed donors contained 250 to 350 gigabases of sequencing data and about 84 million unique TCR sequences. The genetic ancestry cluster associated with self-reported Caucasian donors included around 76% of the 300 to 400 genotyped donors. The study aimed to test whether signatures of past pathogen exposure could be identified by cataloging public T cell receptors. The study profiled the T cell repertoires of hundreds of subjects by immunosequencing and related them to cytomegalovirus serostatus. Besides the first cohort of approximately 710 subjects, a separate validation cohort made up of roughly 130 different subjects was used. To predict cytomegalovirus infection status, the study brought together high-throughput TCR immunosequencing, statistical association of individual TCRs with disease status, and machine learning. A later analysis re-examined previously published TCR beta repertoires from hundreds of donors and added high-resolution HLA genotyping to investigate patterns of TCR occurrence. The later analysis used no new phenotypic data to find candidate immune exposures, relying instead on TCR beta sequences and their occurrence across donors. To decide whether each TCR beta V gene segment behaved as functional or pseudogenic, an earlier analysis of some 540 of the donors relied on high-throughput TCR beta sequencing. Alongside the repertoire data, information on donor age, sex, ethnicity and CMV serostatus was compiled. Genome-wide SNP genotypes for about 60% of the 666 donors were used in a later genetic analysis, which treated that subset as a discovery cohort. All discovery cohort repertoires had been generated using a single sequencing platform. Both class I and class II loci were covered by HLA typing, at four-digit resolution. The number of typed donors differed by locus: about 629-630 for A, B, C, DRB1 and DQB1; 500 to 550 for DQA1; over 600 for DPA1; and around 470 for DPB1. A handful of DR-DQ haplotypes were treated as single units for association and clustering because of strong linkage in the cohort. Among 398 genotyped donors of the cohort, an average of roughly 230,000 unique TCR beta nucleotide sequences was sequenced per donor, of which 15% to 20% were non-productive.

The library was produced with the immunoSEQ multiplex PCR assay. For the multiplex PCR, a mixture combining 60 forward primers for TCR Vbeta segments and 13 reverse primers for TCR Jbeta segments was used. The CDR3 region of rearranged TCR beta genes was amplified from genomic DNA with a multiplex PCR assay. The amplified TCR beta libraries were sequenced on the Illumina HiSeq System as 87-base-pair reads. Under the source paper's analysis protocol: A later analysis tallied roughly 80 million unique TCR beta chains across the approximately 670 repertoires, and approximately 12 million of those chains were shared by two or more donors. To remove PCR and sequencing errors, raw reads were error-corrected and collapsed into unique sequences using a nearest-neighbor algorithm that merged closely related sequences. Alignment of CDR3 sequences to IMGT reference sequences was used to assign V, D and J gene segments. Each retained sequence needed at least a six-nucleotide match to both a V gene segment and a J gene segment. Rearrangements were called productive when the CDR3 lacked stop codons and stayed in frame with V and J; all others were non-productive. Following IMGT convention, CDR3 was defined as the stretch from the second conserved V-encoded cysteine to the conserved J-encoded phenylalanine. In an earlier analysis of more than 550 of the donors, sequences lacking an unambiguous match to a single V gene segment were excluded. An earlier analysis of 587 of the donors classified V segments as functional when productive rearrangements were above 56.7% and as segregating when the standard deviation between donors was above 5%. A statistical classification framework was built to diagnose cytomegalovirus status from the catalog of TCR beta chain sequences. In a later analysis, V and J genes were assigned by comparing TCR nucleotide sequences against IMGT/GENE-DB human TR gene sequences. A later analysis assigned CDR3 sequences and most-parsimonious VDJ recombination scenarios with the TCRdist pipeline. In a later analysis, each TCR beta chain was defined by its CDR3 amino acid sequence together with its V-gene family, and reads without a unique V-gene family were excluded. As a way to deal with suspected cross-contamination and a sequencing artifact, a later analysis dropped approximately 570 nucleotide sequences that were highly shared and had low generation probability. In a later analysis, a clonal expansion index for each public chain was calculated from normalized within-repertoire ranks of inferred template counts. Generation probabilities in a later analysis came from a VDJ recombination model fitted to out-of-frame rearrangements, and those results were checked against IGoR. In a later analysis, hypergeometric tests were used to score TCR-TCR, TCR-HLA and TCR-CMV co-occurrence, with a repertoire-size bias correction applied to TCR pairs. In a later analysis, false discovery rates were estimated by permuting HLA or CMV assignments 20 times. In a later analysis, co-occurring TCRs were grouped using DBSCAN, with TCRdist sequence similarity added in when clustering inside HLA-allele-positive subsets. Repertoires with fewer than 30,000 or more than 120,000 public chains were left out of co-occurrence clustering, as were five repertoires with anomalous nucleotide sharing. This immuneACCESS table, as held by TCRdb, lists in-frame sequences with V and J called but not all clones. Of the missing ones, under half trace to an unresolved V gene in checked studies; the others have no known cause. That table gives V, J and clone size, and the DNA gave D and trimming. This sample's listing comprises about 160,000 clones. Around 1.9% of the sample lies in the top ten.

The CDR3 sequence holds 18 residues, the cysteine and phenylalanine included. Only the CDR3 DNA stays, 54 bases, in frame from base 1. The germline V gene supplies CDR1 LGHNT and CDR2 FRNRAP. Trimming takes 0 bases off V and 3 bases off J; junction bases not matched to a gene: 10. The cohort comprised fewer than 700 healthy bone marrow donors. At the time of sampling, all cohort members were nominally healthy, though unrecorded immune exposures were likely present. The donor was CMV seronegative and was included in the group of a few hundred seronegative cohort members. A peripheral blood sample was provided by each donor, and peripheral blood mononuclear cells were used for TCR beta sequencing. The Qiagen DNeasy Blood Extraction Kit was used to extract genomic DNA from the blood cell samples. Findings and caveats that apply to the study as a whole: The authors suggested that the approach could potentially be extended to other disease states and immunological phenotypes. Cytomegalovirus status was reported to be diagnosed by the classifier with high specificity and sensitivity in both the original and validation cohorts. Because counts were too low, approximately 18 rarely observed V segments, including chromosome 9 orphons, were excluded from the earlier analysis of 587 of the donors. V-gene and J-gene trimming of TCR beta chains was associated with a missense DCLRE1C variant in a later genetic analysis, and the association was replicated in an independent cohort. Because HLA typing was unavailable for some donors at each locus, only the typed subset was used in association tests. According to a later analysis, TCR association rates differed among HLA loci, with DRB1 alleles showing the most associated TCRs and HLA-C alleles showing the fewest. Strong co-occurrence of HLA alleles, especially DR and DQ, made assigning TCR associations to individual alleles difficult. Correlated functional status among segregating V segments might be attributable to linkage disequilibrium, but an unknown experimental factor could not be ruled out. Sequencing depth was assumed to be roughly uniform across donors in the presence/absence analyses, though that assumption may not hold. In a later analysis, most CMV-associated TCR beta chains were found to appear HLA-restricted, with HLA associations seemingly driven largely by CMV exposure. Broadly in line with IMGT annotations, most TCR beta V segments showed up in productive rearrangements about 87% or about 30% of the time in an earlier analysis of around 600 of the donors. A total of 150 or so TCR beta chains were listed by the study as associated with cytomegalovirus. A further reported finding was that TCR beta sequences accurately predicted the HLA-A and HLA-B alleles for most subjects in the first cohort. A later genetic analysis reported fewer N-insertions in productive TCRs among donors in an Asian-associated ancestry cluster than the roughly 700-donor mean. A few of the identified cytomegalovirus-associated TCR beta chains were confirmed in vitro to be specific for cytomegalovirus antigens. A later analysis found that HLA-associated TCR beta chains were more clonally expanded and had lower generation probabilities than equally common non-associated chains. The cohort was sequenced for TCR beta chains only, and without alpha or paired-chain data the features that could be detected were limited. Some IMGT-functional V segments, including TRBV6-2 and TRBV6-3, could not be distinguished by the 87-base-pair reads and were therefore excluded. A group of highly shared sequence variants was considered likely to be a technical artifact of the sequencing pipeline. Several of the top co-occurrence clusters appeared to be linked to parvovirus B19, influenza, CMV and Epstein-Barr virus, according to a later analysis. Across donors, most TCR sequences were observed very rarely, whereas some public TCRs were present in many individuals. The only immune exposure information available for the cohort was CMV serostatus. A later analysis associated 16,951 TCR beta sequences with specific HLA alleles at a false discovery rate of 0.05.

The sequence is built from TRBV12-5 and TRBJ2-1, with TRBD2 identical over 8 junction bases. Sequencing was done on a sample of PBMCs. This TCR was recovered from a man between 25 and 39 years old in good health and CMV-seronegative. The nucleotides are TGTGCTAGTGGTTTGGTACGAGGGAGCGGGAGTGTCTACAATGAGCAGTTCTTC. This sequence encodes CASGLVRGSGSVYNEQFF.